The next 4 T cell receptor beta chains were all read from a single sample in a study of blood T cell repertoires in COVID-19. This table comes from immunoSEQ multiplex PCR, and its TCRdb copy is limited to in-frame clones, with some not included. The sample records more than 95,000 clones, roughly 87% being singletons. Input material: peripheral blood. The receptors were sampled from a man at least 80 years old with acute or convalescent COVID-19.

V gene TRBV6-6 combines with J gene TRBJ1-1; possibly TRBD1 for D (6 bases). This CDR3 spans 14 amino acids. Trimming removed 5 bases at V and 7 bases at J, with 17 bases between. Per germline, CDR1 MNHNY and CDR2 SVGAGI (reference sequence). CDR3 sequence (DNA): TGTGCCAGCAGTCTGGACGGGGGGCTTGGTGAAGCTTTCTTT. As protein: CASSLDGGLGEAFF.

The rearrangement joins TRBV2 to TRBJ2-4; 9 bases match TRBD1. Germline V gene lookup returns CDR1 SNHLY and CDR2 FYNNEI. The CDR3 has 13 residues. V lost 8 bases, J lost 5 bases, and 4 bases stayed unmatched. CDR3: CASRDRAENIQYF. The CDR3 nucleotides read TGTGCCAGCCGGGACAGGGCAGAAAACATTCAGTACTTC.

This rearrangement joins TRBV6-4 to TRBJ1-5, with a tentative D call TRBD1 (6 bases). The germline V gene encodes CDR1 MRHNA and CDR2 SNTAGT. V shed 7 bases and J shed 7 bases, with 20 bases lying between them. The CDR3 consists of 15 residues. CDR3 amino acids: CASNLHGQGIQPQHF. The CDR3 nucleotides are TGTGCCAGCAACCTTCATGGGCAGGGGATACAGCCCCAGCATTTT.

This rearrangement joins TRBV6-5 to TRBJ1-1; possible D gene TRBD1, 6 bases. V lost 2 bases, J lost 2 bases, and 12 bases lay in between. CDR1 is MNHEY and CDR2 is SVGAGI in the germline V gene. This CDR3 is built from 15 residues. The DNA of the CDR3 is TGTGCCAGCAGTTACGCAGGGGTGGGCAACACTGAAGCTTTCTTT. It codes for CASSYAGVGNTEAFF.